A single sample gave rise to the 24 T cell receptor beta chains below, sequenced in a study of T cells after yellow fever vaccination. TCRdb processed the 5' RACE reads anew with MiXCR; each CDR3 protein has one entry. The repertoire holds more than 300,000 distinct CDR3 sequences, with approximately 4.3% as singletons. Sequenced material: PBMCs, taken 15 days after the yellow fever booster vaccination. These receptors were obtained from a man in his late teens or twenties who received the YFV17D yellow fever vaccine.

The chain uses TRBV5-6 and TRBJ2-1; TRBD1 aligns across 8 bases. CDR1 SGHDT and CDR2 YYEEEE come from the germline V gene. The CDR3 is 14 amino acids. V lost 5 bases to trimming and J lost 7 bases; unmatched junction nucleotides: 8. In nucleotides, the CDR3 is TGTGCCAGCAGATTAGGACAGGGTTGGAATGAGCAGTTCTTC. As protein: CASRLGQGWNEQFF.

This clonotype occurred a few times. The chain links TRBV10-3 to TRBJ1-2, with D uncertain. CDR1 and CDR2 from the germline V gene are ENHRY and SYGVKD. This CDR3 has 16 residues. V lost 2 bases, J lost 0 bases, and 13 bases lay in between. The CDR3 coding sequence is TGTGCCATCAGTGAGAGAAGGCCAGGAGCTAACTATGGCTACACCTTC. Translated: CAISERRPGANYGYTF.

This clonotype was seen ten or more times. The chain links TRBV5-1 to TRBJ2-7; 10 nucleotides line up with TRBD1. The CDR3 contains 15 residues. V lost 4 bases, J lost 4 bases, and 8 bases stayed unmatched. Germline assignment: CDR1 SGHRS and CDR2 YFSETQ. The CDR3 nucleotides read TGCGCCAGCAGCCCCTGGACAGGGGGAGAGTACGAGCAGTACTTC. Encoded protein: CASSPWTGGEYEQYF. Supplemented by reference TRBV5-1 and TRBJ2-7, the full variable domain reads KAGVTQTPRYLIKTRGQQVTLSCSPISGHRSVSWYQQTPGQGLQFLFEYFSETQRNKGNFPGRFSGRQFSNSRSEMNVSTLELGDSALYLCASSPWTGGEYEQYFGPGTRLTVT.

This clonotype was found a few times. The chain links TRBV20-1 to TRBJ1-4; TRBD1 matches 9 bases. This CDR3 is 18 amino acids long. Germline-derived CDR1 and CDR2 are DFQATT and SNEGSKA (reference sequence). Trimming at V came to 0 bases and at J to 0 bases, leaving 8 bases not matched to a gene. This CDR3 reads CSARETTGGSATNEKLFF. CDR3 DNA: TGCAGTGCTAGAGAAACCACAGGGGGCTCTGCAACTAATGAAAAACTGTTTTTT.

This clonotype was observed a handful of times. V is TRBV7-3 and J is TRBJ2-7; possible D gene TRBD1, 5 bases. V was clipped by 4 bases and J by 7 bases, with 35 bases between them. The CDR3 sequence is 20 residues long. Looked up from germline, CDR1 is SGHTA and CDR2 is FQGTGA. In DNA, the CDR3 is TGTGCCAGCAGCTCCCCCGGGCCCGGACACGTGAAGACGATCTGGTATGAGCAGTACGTC. Amino acid sequence: CASSSPGPGHVKTIWYEQYV.

This clonotype appeared many times. The rearrangement links TRBV7-2 to TRBJ2-1, with 8 positions matching TRBD1. CDR3 length: 12 amino acids. Germline V lookup: CDR1 SGHTA, CDR2 FQGNSA. The junction had 8 bases not matched to a gene; V was cut back by 6 bases and J by 13 bases. The CDR3 is CASREQGGSQFF. The CDR3 DNA sequence: TGTGCCAGCAGAGAACAGGGGGGATCCCAGTTCTTC.

V gene TRBV5-1 combines with J gene TRBJ1-3; 8 bases fit TRBD1. With 4 bases clipped from V and 0 bases from J, the junction kept 3 bases outside the gene matches. The CDR3 runs 15 residues. Germline V gene sequence: CDR1 SGHRS, CDR2 YFSETQ. CDR3 sequence reads: CASSGGTGSGNTIYF. The CDR3 DNA is TGCGCCAGCAGCGGGGGGACAGGCTCTGGAAACACCATATATTTT.

The rearrangement uses TRBV7-4 and TRBJ2-7, with 9 bases that match TRBD1. The J segment lost 6 bases and the V segment lost 3 bases, leaving 6 bases of the junction unmatched. This CDR3 is 14 amino acids long. Germline loops: CDR1 SGHVT, CDR2 SQSDAQ. CDR3 in amino acids: CASSLPGTGPEQYV. Written as DNA, the CDR3 is TGTGCCAGCAGCTTGCCTGGGACAGGGCCCGAGCAGTACGTC.

This clonotype was seen at least ten times. This rearrangement joins TRBV20-1 to TRBJ2-7; perhaps TRBD2 as D (6 bases). Trimming removed 3 bases from V and 4 bases from J, with 7 bases in between. From germline, CDR1 is DFQATT and CDR2 SNEGSKA (reference sequence). There are 11 residues in the CDR3. The DNA of the CDR3 is TGCAGTGCTAGGGAGGGTTACGAGCAGTACTTC. It encodes CSAREGYEQYF.

J is TRBJ2-7 and V is TRBV4-3; 7 nucleotides agree with TRBD1. The V and J ends lost 2 bases and 7 bases, in that order; junction bases with no gene match: 8. The germline CDR1 and CDR2 sequences are LGHNA and YSLEER. This CDR3 is built from 14 residues. The CDR3 loop reads CASSQTIRGLEQYV. DNA of the CDR3: TGCGCCAGCAGCCAAACTATAAGGGGGCTTGAGCAGTACGTC.

This clonotype was recorded many times. V gene TRBV7-9 combines with J gene TRBJ2-5, with a possible D match to TRBD2 (6 bases). The germline CDR1 and CDR2 sequences are SEHNR and FQNEAQ (reference sequence). V lost 6 bases and J 0 bases, leaving 20 bases between the germline ends. The CDR3 covers 17 residues. The CDR3 loop reads CASSQLARGDDQETQYF. As DNA, the CDR3 is TGTGCCAGCAGTCAGCTAGCGCGTGGTGATGACCAAGAGACCCAGTACTTC. Looking up the rest from reference TRBV7-9 and TRBJ2-5 gives the full variable domain: DTGVSQNPRHKITKRGQNVTFRCDPISEHNRLYWYRQTLGQGPEFLTYFQNEAQLEKSRLLSDRFSAERPKGSFSTLEIQRTEQGDSAMYLCASSQLARGDDQETQYFGPGTRLLVL.

In its sample, this clonotype was seen many times. The J gene is TRBJ1-2, the V gene TRBV6-5; weak D call: TRBD1 (5 bases). Trimming shortened V by 0 bases and J by 2 bases, and 7 bases separated the two germline ends. The V gene's germline CDR1 is MNHEY and CDR2 SVGAGI. The CDR3 totals 14 residues. The CDR3 DNA is TGTGCCAGCAGTTACTCGGGGGGGAACTATGGCTACACCTTC. It yields the protein CASSYSGGNYGYTF.

The chain employs TRBV5-1 and TRBJ1-1; tentatively, D is TRBD1 (5 bases). The V gene's germline CDR1 is SGHRS and CDR2 YFSETQ. The V end lost 0 bases, the J end lost 3 bases, and 12 bases lay between the germline ends. CDR3 length equals 15 residues. CDR3: CASSLGGVSDTEAFF. The CDR3 DNA reads TGCGCCAGCAGCTTGGGAGGGGTGTCGGACACTGAAGCTTTCTTT.

The gene calls are TRBV7-6 and TRBJ2-6; a weak D match, TRBD2 (6 bases). This CDR3 is 16 amino acids long. V gave up 5 bases and J gave up 3 bases, with 14 bases separating them. Germline CDR1 SGHVS, CDR2 FNYEAQ. This CDR3 is CASSLYAGRGANVLTF. The CDR3 bases are TGTGCCAGCAGCCTTTACGCGGGGCGTGGGGCCAACGTCCTGACTTTC. The variable domain in full, completed from reference TRBV7-6 and TRBJ2-6, reads GAGVSQSPRYKVTKRGQDVALRCDPISGHVSLYWYRQALGQGPEFLTYFNYEAQQDKSGLPNDRFSAERPEGSISTLTIQRTEQRDSAMYRCASSLYAGRGANVLTFGAGSRLTVL.

This clonotype was observed at least ten times. The chain has TRBV29-1 and TRBJ2-7; the D gene is possibly TRBD1 (6 bases). The V gene lost 5 bases and the J gene lost 2 bases, with 10 bases spanning the gap. The CDR3 loop spans 12 amino acids. Germline CDR1 SQVTM, CDR2 ANQGSEA. The CDR3 sequence is CSVTGPPYEQYF. The CDR3, as DNA: TGCAGCGTTACAGGGCCCCCCTACGAGCAGTACTTC.

The chain links TRBV7-9 to TRBJ1-4; D is unclear. CDR1 is SEHNR and CDR2 is FQNEAQ in the germline V gene (reference sequence). This CDR3 region has 11 residues. The V end was cut by 3 bases, the J end by 11 bases, with 7 bases between. CDR3 in amino acids: CASSFAVKLFF. CDR3 sequence (DNA): TGTGCCAGCAGCTTCGCCGTGAAACTGTTTTTT. The variable domain in full, with the rest retrieved from reference TRBV7-9 and TRBJ1-4, is DTGVSQNPRHKITKRGQNVTFRCDPISEHNRLYWYRQTLGQGPEFLTYFQNEAQLEKSRLLSDRFSAERPKGSFSTLEIQRTEQGDSAMYLCASSFAVKLFFGSGTQLSVL.

V and J are TRBV5-5 and TRBJ2-7, with D hard to call. The CDR3 has 13 amino acids. Trimming cost V 4 bases and J 3 bases, with 11 bases left between them. Per the germline V gene, CDR1 is SGHKS and CDR2 is YYEKEE (reference sequence). The CDR3 nucleotides are TGTGCCAGCAGCGCTGGGCCTCACTACGAGCAGTACGTC. This sequence encodes CASSAGPHYEQYV.

This clonotype was seen more than once but under ten times. The genes are TRBV5-1 and TRBJ2-2, with 10 bases matching TRBD2. The CDR3 consists of 16 residues. V shed 3 bases, J shed 3 bases, and the junction held 5 bases outside the gene matches. Germline values: CDR1 SGHRS, CDR2 YFSETQ. CDR3 DNA sequence: TGCGCCAGCAGCTCCCTAGCGGGGGACCACACCGGGGAGCTGTTTTTT. This codes for CASSSLAGDHTGELFF.

There are a few counts of this clonotype. V usage is TRBV21-1 and J usage is TRBJ2-3. TRBV21-1 is marked as a pseudogene. The CDR3 totals 11 residues. CDR3 coding DNA: TGTGCCAGCAGCAAACGGAATACGCAGTATTTT. Protein product: CASSKRNTQYF.

The sample holds many counts of this clonotype. The J gene is TRBJ2-3, the V gene TRBV20-1; 8 bases line up with TRBD2. The CDR3 runs 12 residues. Germline V CDR1 and CDR2: DFQATT, SNEGSKA (reference sequence). V lost 6 bases, J lost 4 bases, and 3 bases stayed unmatched. In DNA, the CDR3 is TGCAGTGCCCGGGAGGGCGCAGATACGCAGTATTTT. It encodes CSAREGADTQYF.

This clonotype was recorded at least ten times. The chain joins TRBV4-3 to TRBJ2-3; no firm D call. In germline, CDR1 is LGHNA, CDR2 YSLEER. The CDR3 is 18 amino acids. Deletions cut 4 bases from V and 0 bases from J, with 20 bases between. CDR3 region: CASSPLGSRHPSTDTQYF. The CDR3 DNA reads as TGCGCCAGCAGCCCCCTAGGCTCACGACACCCTAGCACAGATACGCAGTATTTT.

The rearrangement links TRBV6-4 to TRBJ1-2, with 9 bases aligning to TRBD1. V trimming: 4 bases; J trimming: 8 bases; junction bases outside the gene matches: 11. This CDR3 is 15 amino acids long. Per germline, CDR1 MRHNA and CDR2 SNTAGT. CDR3 protein: CASSVTPQGAAGYTF. For the CDR3, the DNA is TGTGCCAGCAGTGTTACCCCACAGGGGGCAGCAGGCTACACCTTC.

This chain connects TRBV3-1 to TRBJ2-2; the match to TRBD1 covers 10 bases. With 3 bases clipped from V and 7 bases from J, the junction kept 5 bases outside the gene matches. The CDR3 is made up of 15 amino acids. The germline V gene encodes CDR1 LGHDT and CDR2 YNNKEL (reference sequence). For the CDR3, the DNA is TGTGCCAGCAGCCATTCGGACAGGGGGTACGGGGAGCTGTTTTTT. Its protein product is CASSHSDRGYGELFF.

Ten or more counts support this clonotype. The chain couples TRBV20-1 to TRBJ2-5; 7 bases agree with TRBD1. Germline V gene sequence: CDR1 DFQATT, CDR2 SNEGSKA (reference sequence). V lost 1 base to trimming and J lost 3 bases; unmatched junction nucleotides: 26. The CDR3 is made up of 21 amino acids. CDR3 DNA: TGCAGTGCTAGAGTTGTTTTCGCGCGACAGGGTACCCGTCTTCCCAAAGAGACCCAGTACTTC. Its translation: CSARVVFARQGTRLPKETQYF.